The clone carrying this TCR beta chain has a handful of counts. Antigen: not known. The sample originates from a study of T cell repertoires in cytomegalovirus infection. Study context: Alongside well-studied HLA-B-restricted CMV epitopes, recently identified HLA-C-restricted CMV epitopes were also used. Public TCR beta signature analysis indicated the presence of both CMV infection and matching HLA type.

MiXCR, run by TCRdb on the reads, gives a single entry per CDR3 protein. The sample has 70,000 to 95,000 distinct CDR3 sequences, about 31% seen once; the top ten hold over 60%. Study results and limitations: Dominant in the ex vivo response were TCR beta clonotypes restricted by HLA-C and specific for CMV. Cumulative public TCR beta family frequency identified CMV carriers with the relevant HLA.

Sequenced material: CD8+ T cells from cultured PBMCs, taken from culture after CMV antigen stimulation. This TCR was sampled from a human donor in good health (CMV status not recorded). Some clones in this sample may be carry-over from other donors' samples.

The CDR3, as DNA: TGTGCCAGCAGTGAATCGACAGGCGGTATGAAAGAGACCCAGTACTTC. Encoded protein: CASSESTGGMKETQYF. J is TRBJ2-5 and V is TRBV6-1, with D tentatively TRBD1 (6 bases). The germline gives CDR1 MNHNS, CDR2 SASEGT. The CDR3 extends over 16 amino acids. V shed 2 bases and J shed 3 bases, with 16 bases lying between them.